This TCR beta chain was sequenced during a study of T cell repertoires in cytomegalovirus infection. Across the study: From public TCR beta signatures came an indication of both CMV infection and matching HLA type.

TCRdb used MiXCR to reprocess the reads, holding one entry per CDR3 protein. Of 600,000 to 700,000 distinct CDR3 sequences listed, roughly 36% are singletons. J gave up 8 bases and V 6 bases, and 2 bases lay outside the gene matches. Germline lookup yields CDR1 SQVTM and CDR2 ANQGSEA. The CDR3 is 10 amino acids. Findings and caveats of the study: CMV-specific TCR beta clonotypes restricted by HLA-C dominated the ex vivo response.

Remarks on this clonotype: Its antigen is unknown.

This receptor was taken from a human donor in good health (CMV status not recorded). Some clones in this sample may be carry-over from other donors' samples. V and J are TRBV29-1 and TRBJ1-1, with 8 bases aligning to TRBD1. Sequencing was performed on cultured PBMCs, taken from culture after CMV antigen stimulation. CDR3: CSVNRGEAFF. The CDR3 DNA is TGCAGCGTCAACAGGGGGGAAGCTTTCTTT.